This T cell receptor beta chain was sequenced during a study of shared clonotypes between healthy human individuals. Study-wide findings and caveats: Some naive CD4 clonotypes, roughly 5%, turned up in common across a handful of donors. Non-shared clonotypes showed lower generation probabilities than clonotypes common to all four donors.

Only a few counts were recorded for this clone. Its specificity is not known. Assay execution took place at the deep level. Every subset's genomic DNA went evenly onto several immunoSEQ plates. TCRdb's table, derived via immunoSEQ multiplex PCR, lists solely in-frame clones and lacks some. This sample has more than 550,000 clones; around 77% occur once, and the top ten carry 1.8%. Trimming left V 4 bases short and J 8 bases short, with 11 bases between. The length of the CDR3 is 11 residues. In germline, CDR1 is SQVTM, CDR2 ANQGSEA. The specimen was memory CD4+ T cells sorted from blood. The sample's subset: CD45RA-negative fraction. This chain links TRBV29-1 with TRBJ1-2, with D maybe TRBD1 (5 bases). This TCR was sampled from a woman aged 25 to 39 in good health. The chain's CDR3 is CSVGGNEGYTF. As DNA, the CDR3 is TGCAGCGTTGGGGGGAACGAAGGCTACACCTTC.